These 8 T cell receptor beta chains were all obtained from the same sample, sequenced in a study of blood T cell repertoires in COVID-19. Clones were sequenced by immunoSEQ multiplex PCR, and TCRdb holds only the in-frame ones, with some missing. The data show about 200,000 clones, with 80% seen just once and around 7% held by the top ten. Sequencing was done on a sample of PBMCs or T cells enriched from blood (not recorded which). Receptor source: a woman in her thirties or forties with acute COVID-19.

This sequence joins TRBV5-6 and TRBJ2-5, with D unresolved. Trimming shortened V by 0 bases and J by 2 bases, and 5 bases separated the two germline ends. Germline CDR1 reads SGHDT; CDR2 reads YYEEEE. The CDR3 loop spans 13 amino acids. This chain's CDR3 is CASSLGRQETQYF. The CDR3, as DNA: TGTGCCAGCAGCTTGGGCAGACAAGAGACCCAGTACTTC.

This chain connects TRBV29-1 to TRBJ1-3, with 9 bases aligning to TRBD1. The CDR3 sequence is 14 residues long. Germline V CDR1 and CDR2: SQVTM, ANQGSEA. V was pared by 5 bases and J by 3 bases, with 5 bases of the junction left unmatched. The CDR3 nucleotides are TGCAGCGTTTTCCGGACAGGGGATGGAAACACCATATATTTT. Its translation: CSVFRTGDGNTIYF.

The rearrangement joins TRBV4-3 to TRBJ1-1; D gene unclear. The length of the CDR3 is 15 residues. CDR1 and CDR2 (germline): LGHNA, YSLEER. Trimming stripped 0 bases from V and 0 bases from J, with 8 bases between. The DNA for the CDR3 is TGCGCCAGCAGCCAAGATCTTCTCGTGAACACTGAAGCTTTCTTT. Its translation: CASSQDLLVNTEAFF.

The chain couples TRBV4-1 to TRBJ1-5; D may be TRBD1 (5 bases). CDR3 length: 15 residues. From germline, CDR1 is MGHRA and CDR2 YSYEKL. The V end was cut by 0 bases, the J end by 8 bases, with 14 bases between. This CDR3 reads CASSQDWDPGEPQHF. DNA for the CDR3: TGCGCCAGCAGCCAAGATTGGGACCCGGGGGAGCCCCAGCATTTT.

The chain employs TRBV7-9 and TRBJ1-1, with TRBD1 matching 7 bases. The length of the CDR3 is 15 residues. Germline V gives CDR1 SEHNR, CDR2 FQNEAQ (reference sequence). Losses at the gene ends were 5 bases for V and 1 base for J; bases not matched to a gene: 7. CDR3 in amino acids: CASSLRQGRNTEAFF. As DNA, the CDR3 is TGTGCCAGCAGCCTACGACAGGGACGGAACACTGAAGCTTTCTTT.

This clone occurred a few times. The rearrangement links TRBV7-9 to TRBJ2-7; D gene uncertain. V lost 5 bases and J 2 bases, leaving 7 bases between the germline ends. Germline V gene lookup returns CDR1 SEHNR and CDR2 FQNEAQ (reference sequence). There are 12 residues in the CDR3. In nucleotides, the CDR3 is TGTGCCAGCAGCCCCGGTACCTACGAGCAGTACTTC. Its protein is CASSPGTYEQYF.

The CDR3 here is CASSFLTVIKGEQYF. The CDR3 region has the DNA TGTGCCAGCAGCTTCTTGACAGTCATTAAGGGCGAGCAGTACTTC. This chain joins TRBV5-4 and TRBJ2-7; D perhaps matches TRBD1 (5 bases). From germline, CDR1 is SGHNT and CDR2 YYREEE (reference sequence). V gave up 2 bases and J gave up 6 bases, with 18 bases separating them. The CDR3 is 15 residues long.

This clone was seen a handful of times. The chain couples TRBV7-9 to TRBJ2-2; D possibly corresponds to TRBD1 (5 bases). The V gene lost 5 bases and the J gene lost 0 bases, with 13 bases spanning the gap. Germline CDR1 reads SEHNR; CDR2 reads FQNEAQ (reference sequence). The length of the CDR3 is 16 residues. The CDR3 loop reads CASSPGQGSNTGELFF. DNA for the CDR3: TGTGCCAGCAGCCCAGGGCAGGGATCGAACACCGGGGAGCTGTTTTTT.